Here is one T cell receptor beta chain with its context. Data came from immunoSEQ multiplex PCR; TCRdb stores just in-frame clones and leaves some out. This sample has about 31,000 clones; approximately 94% occur once, and the top ten carry under 7%. Germline CDR1 reads SEHNR; CDR2 reads FQNEAQ (reference sequence). The CDR3 is made up of 15 amino acids. V lost 5 bases, J lost 7 bases, and 8 bases stayed unmatched. This specimen comes from a study of control samples from healthy donors and cancer patients. The sequence was obtained from a man between 60 and 75 years old in good health. The chain carries TRBV7-9 and TRBJ1-4; 9 bases align to TRBD1. Sequencing used blood. The CDR3 DNA reads TGTGCCAGCAGCCCCTGGGACAGGGTCGGTGAAAAACTGTTTTTT. This sequence encodes CASSPWDRVGEKLFF.